Below, one T cell receptor beta chain is given with its context. Its antigen is not identified. This CDR3 contains 16 residues. The junction had 11 bases not matched to a gene; V was cut back by 4 bases and J by 6 bases. Germline values: CDR1 MNHEY, CDR2 SMNVEV (reference sequence). Clones were read by immunoSEQ multiplex PCR, and TCRdb kept only the in-frame ones, dropping some. Of more than 150,000 clones detected, 85% to 90% appear once; the ten largest clones hold roughly 6%. The data were taken from a study of T cell responses to AZD1222 COVID-19 vaccine. Study overall: Investigators merged groups given second doses at roughly 4 or roughly 12 weeks. Findings and caveats of the study: Spike-specific TCRs gained breadth and depth after people received two AZD1222 doses. Regions left unmutated in variants are reportedly the target of nearly half of spike-specific TCRs. White British people made up most donors, females outnumbered males, and clonal diversity was possibly underestimated.

This sequence was found in an adult in good health. The sequences come from peripheral blood, collected on day 0 of AZD1222 vaccination. The rearrangement links TRBV27 to TRBJ1-4; TRBD1 matches at 7 bases. The CDR3 protein is CASSSYRGRGDEKLFF. In DNA form, the CDR3 reads TGTGCCAGCAGTTCCTACAGGGGACGCGGGGATGAAAAACTGTTTTTT.